The 27 T cell receptor beta chains presented below share a single source sample, sequenced in a study of shared clonotypes between healthy human individuals. Generated by immunoSEQ multiplex PCR, the TCRdb table keeps only in-frame clones and is missing some. In the table there are millions of clones, 90% to 95% of which are singletons. Sequencing was carried out using naive CD4+ T cells sorted from blood. Subset defined: CD45RA+ positively selected. The receptors stem from a man younger than 35 in good health.

The V gene is TRBV5-1, the J gene TRBJ2-1, with 8 bases fitting TRBD1. This CDR3 is built from 15 residues. Germline-derived CDR1 and CDR2 are SGHRS and YFSETQ. Unmatched junction bases numbered 7, after V lost 0 bases and J lost 8 bases. The DNA of the CDR3 is TGCGCCAGCAGCTTGGTCCAGGGGGCGAGTCATGAGCAGTTCTTC. Encoded protein: CASSLVQGASHEQFF.

This chain connects TRBV6-4 to TRBJ2-2; 8 nucleotides align to TRBD2. Germline CDR1 reads MRHNA; CDR2 reads SNTAGT. The V segment lost 1 base and the J segment 5 bases; nucleotides outside the gene matches: 6. The CDR3 consists of 16 residues. The CDR3 DNA reads TGTGCCAGCAGTGACTACGGGGGGGCCCTGACCGGGGAGCTGTTTTTT. Its translation is CASSDYGGALTGELFF.

V usage is TRBV6-1 and J usage is TRBJ2-2; 8 bases align to TRBD1. CDR1 and CDR2 from the germline V gene are MNHNS and SASEGT. Germline trimming cut 8 bases from V and 1 base from J; bases unmatched to any gene: 6. The CDR3 contains 15 residues. CDR3 sequence (DNA): TGTGCCAGCTACAGGACAGGGCTGAACACCGGGGAGCTGTTTTTT. It codes for CASYRTGLNTGELFF.

This clone was counted a few times. At the DNA level, this CDR3 is encoded by other sequences in the same sample as well. This rearrangement joins TRBV29-1 to TRBJ1-1; no firm D call. V lost 4 bases, J lost 0 bases, and 3 bases lay in between. The CDR3 consists of 11 residues. CDR1 and CDR2 (germline): SQVTM, ANQGSEA. The CDR3 nucleotides are TGCAGCGTTGGAGTGAACACTGAAGCTTTCTTT. Translated, it gives CSVGVNTEAFF.

The rearrangement joins TRBV9 to TRBJ1-2; D gene unclear. V dropped 0 bases and J dropped 8 bases, with 8 bases sitting between them. Germline CDR1 and CDR2: SGDLS and YYNGEE. CDR3 size: 12 residues. CDR3 region: CASSVVEGGYTF. The CDR3 nucleotides read TGTGCCAGCAGCGTAGTGGAAGGAGGCTACACCTTC.

V and J are TRBV25-1 and TRBJ2-7, with 10 bases aligning to TRBD1. CDR1 is MGHDK, CDR2 SYGVNS, per germline. CDR3 size: 15 residues. Germline trimming cut 1 base from V and 2 bases from J; bases unmatched to any gene: 2. DNA of the CDR3: TGTGCCAGCAGTGAATGGACAGGGGGTACCTACGAGCAGTACTTC. It is translated as CASSEWTGGTYEQYF.

The V gene is TRBV6-4, the J gene TRBJ1-6; no clear D. Germline assignment: CDR1 MRHNA and CDR2 SNTAGT. The germline V and J ends were trimmed by 2 bases and 10 bases, with 9 bases remaining between them. CDR3 length equals 13 residues. The CDR3 loop is CASSDDPGSPLHF. The CDR3 DNA reads as TGTGCCAGCAGTGACGATCCGGGATCACCCCTCCACTTT.

This clone has only one observation. This sample includes further DNA sequences coding for the same CDR3. The CDR3 loop reads CASSLTGENTGELFF. In nucleotides, the CDR3 is TGCGCCAGCAGCTTGACAGGGGAGAACACCGGGGAGCTGTTTTTT. The rearrangement links TRBV5-1 to TRBJ2-2, with 7 bases fitting TRBD1. Germline V gene sequence: CDR1 SGHRS, CDR2 YFSETQ. V was clipped by 1 base and J by 1 base; unmatched bases: 1. The CDR3 covers 15 residues.

This clone was recorded only once. The chain couples TRBV4-1 to TRBJ2-1; TRBD2 is a possible D gene (5 bases). CDR1 is MGHRA, CDR2 YSYEKL, per germline. There are 15 residues in the CDR3. V lost 4 bases and J 0 bases, leaving 10 bases between the germline ends. The CDR3 bases are TGCGCCAGCAGCCCCGACGGGGACTCCTACAATGAGCAGTTCTTC. It encodes CASSPDGDSYNEQFF.

The chain combines TRBV7-2 with TRBJ1-2; D is undetermined. The CDR3 contains 15 residues. The germline V gene has CDR1 SGHTA and CDR2 FQGNSA. Trimming pared 1 base from V and 4 bases from J, leaving 13 bases between. CDR3 in DNA: TGTGCCAGCAGCTTAGGGGTAGGAGTGGGCTATGGCTACACCTTC. It yields the protein CASSLGVGVGYGYTF. The full variable domain, with the rest looked up from reference TRBV7-2 and TRBJ1-2, is GAGVSQSPSNKVTEKGKDVELRCDPISGHTALYWYRQSLGQGLEFLIYFQGNSAPDKSGLPSDRFSAERTGGSVSTLTIQRTQQEDSAVYLCASSLGVGVGYGYTFGSGTRLTVV.

The rearrangement uses TRBV25-1 and TRBJ2-3; no reliable D call. V lost 2 bases and J lost 2, with 14 bases in between. The V gene's germline CDR1 is MGHDK and CDR2 SYGVNS. The CDR3 is 16 residues long. This CDR3 is CASSEQGILPTDTQYF. The CDR3 region has the DNA TGTGCCAGCAGTGAACAAGGTATTCTACCCACAGATACGCAGTATTTT.

This chain links TRBV19 with TRBJ1-5, with D maybe TRBD1 (6 bases). Trimming removed 4 bases at V and 0 bases at J, with 13 bases between. Looked up from germline, CDR1 is LNHDA and CDR2 is SQIVND (reference sequence). The CDR3 loop spans 16 amino acids. The CDR3 region has the DNA TGTGCCAGTAGTACAACAGGGACCTATAGCAATCAGCCCCAGCATTTT. This gives the protein CASSTTGTYSNQPQHF.

The V call is TRBV5-1, the J call TRBJ2-3; 7 bases line up with TRBD1. CDR3 length equals 16 residues. Germline V gene lookup returns CDR1 SGHRS and CDR2 YFSETQ. V trimming: 1 base; J trimming: 6 bases; junction bases outside the gene matches: 11. CDR3 loop: CASSLISRQGWDTQYF. The CDR3 DNA follows: TGCGCCAGCAGCTTGATATCTCGACAGGGCTGGGATACGCAGTATTTT.

The rearrangement uses TRBV7-2 and TRBJ2-3; no definite D call. Deletions cut 2 bases from V and 4 bases from J, with 10 bases between. Germline V gene lookup returns CDR1 SGHTA and CDR2 FQGNSA. CDR3 length: 14 residues. The DNA of the CDR3 is TGTGCCAGCAGCTTAACATCATGGGCAGATACGCAGTATTTT. Its translation is CASSLTSWADTQYF.

This clone came up once. The rearrangement uses TRBV7-2 and TRBJ2-7, with no clear D. The V gene lost 1 base and the J gene lost 0 bases, with 7 bases spanning the gap. The CDR3 has 14 residues. Per germline, CDR1 SGHTA and CDR2 FQGNSA. This CDR3 is CASSLGPRSYEQYF. CDR3 DNA sequence: TGTGCCAGCAGCTTAGGACCCCGCTCCTACGAGCAGTACTTC.

The chain couples TRBV7-3 to TRBJ1-1; no definite D call. This CDR3 contains 14 residues. CDR1 and CDR2 from the germline V gene are SGHTA and FQGTGA. V was shortened by 5 bases and J by 1 base, with 11 bases between the two germline ends. CDR3 sequence reads: CASSPGNANTEAFF. Written as DNA, the CDR3 is TGTGCCAGCAGCCCCGGTAATGCGAACACTGAAGCTTTCTTT.

The chain combines TRBV6-5 with TRBJ2-5; D remains ambiguous. The CDR3 is made up of 13 amino acids. Germline CDR1 reads MNHEY; CDR2 reads SVGAGI. Trimming took off 3 bases at V and 5 bases at J, with 10 bases between the two ends. CDR3 amino acids: CASSYFPQETQYF. The CDR3 nucleotides are TGTGCCAGCAGTTATTTCCCACAGGAGACCCAGTACTTC.

The genes are TRBV7-2 and TRBJ2-7; TRBD1 matches at 9 bases. The CDR3 consists of 15 residues. J gave up 0 bases and V 5 bases, and 5 bases lay outside the gene matches. The V gene's germline CDR1 is SGHTA and CDR2 FQGNSA. The CDR3 region is CASSLDRGNSYEQYF. The CDR3 coding sequence is TGTGCCAGCAGCCTAGACAGGGGGAACTCCTACGAGCAGTACTTC. The full variable domain, rest sourced from reference TRBV7-2 and TRBJ2-7, is GAGVSQSPSNKVTEKGKDVELRCDPISGHTALYWYRQSLGQGLEFLIYFQGNSAPDKSGLPSDRFSAERTGGSVSTLTIQRTQQEDSAVYLCASSLDRGNSYEQYFGPGTRLTVT.

The rearrangement uses TRBV18 and TRBJ1-1, with a weak D call TRBD1 (5 bases). This CDR3 has 15 amino acids. V was cut by 3 bases and J by 4 bases, with 15 bases left in between. The germline gives CDR1 KGHSH, CDR2 LQKENI. CDR3: CASSPGVERGTEAFF. CDR3 sequence (DNA): TGTGCCAGCTCACCGGGGGTAGAGCGGGGCACTGAAGCTTTCTTT.

The chain carries TRBV2 and TRBJ1-3, with D perhaps TRBD1 (6 bases). The germline V and J ends were trimmed by 6 bases and 0 bases, with 15 bases remaining between them. This CDR3 comprises 16 residues. CDR1 is SNHLY and CDR2 is FYNNEI in the germline V gene. The CDR3 is CASSAGGGHSGNTIYF. CDR3 nucleotides: TGTGCCAGCAGCGCCGGCGGGGGGCACTCTGGAAACACCATATATTTT.

This chain uses TRBV6-1 with TRBJ2-7; 7 nucleotides match TRBD1. Germline V gene data show CDR1 as MNHNS and CDR2 as SASEGT. This CDR3 has 17 residues. With 0 bases clipped from V and 2 bases from J, the junction kept 10 bases outside the gene matches. The CDR3 protein is CASSEALPRQGAYEQYF. DNA for the CDR3: TGTGCCAGCAGTGAAGCGCTCCCTCGACAGGGAGCCTACGAGCAGTACTTC.

This chain's CDR3 is CAWRGLGRGEQYF. As DNA, the CDR3 is TGTGCCTGGAGGGGCCTAGGGAGAGGCGAGCAGTACTTC. The V call is TRBV30, the J call TRBJ2-7; possibly TRBD2 for D (5 bases). Trimming cost V 3 bases and J 6 bases, with 15 bases left between them. Germline values: CDR1 GTSNPN, CDR2 SVGIG (reference sequence). The CDR3 totals 13 residues.

About this clone itself: Other DNA sequences in this specimen translate into the identical CDR3. CDR3 nucleotides: TGTGCCAGCAGCCCAGGGCCCGATACGCAGTATTTT. It specifies CASSPGPDTQYF. V usage is TRBV7-2 and J usage is TRBJ2-3, with D possibly TRBD1 on 5 matching bases. The CDR3 runs 12 residues. Deletions cut 5 bases from V and 6 bases from J, with 9 bases between. Germline loops: CDR1 SGHTA, CDR2 FQGNSA.

The rearrangement links TRBV11-2 to TRBJ2-3; 8 bases line up with TRBD2. The CDR3 is made up of 16 amino acids. Trimming removed 5 bases from V and 1 base from J; junction bases left unmatched: 8. CDR1 SGHAT and CDR2 FQNNGV come from the germline V gene. CDR3 protein: CASSPGREFGTDTQYF. CDR3 nucleotides: TGTGCCAGCAGCCCCGGGAGGGAGTTCGGCACAGATACGCAGTATTTT.

The chain is built from TRBV19 and TRBJ1-1, with a weak D call TRBD1 (6 bases). Germline CDR1 reads LNHDA; CDR2 reads SQIVND (reference sequence). This CDR3 has 14 residues. Trimming left V 6 bases short and J 2 bases short, with 13 bases between. CDR3 residues: CASSLKDRNTEAFF. DNA for the CDR3: TGTGCCAGTAGCCTAAAGGACAGAAACACTGAAGCTTTCTTT.

This clone came up once. The DNA for the CDR3 is TGTGCCAGTAGTCCTACCGAGAGTATGACCCAGTACTTC. Translating gives CASSPTESMTQYF. V usage is TRBV19 and J usage is TRBJ2-5; D ambiguous. Per germline, CDR1 LNHDA and CDR2 SQIVND (reference sequence). CDR3 length equals 13 residues. The V and J ends lost 5 bases and 7 bases respectively, with 14 bases between them. Full variable domain (remainder filled in from reference TRBV19 and TRBJ2-5): DGGITQSPKYLFRKEGQNVTLSCEQNLNHDAMYWYRQDPGQGLRLIYYSQIVNDFQKGDIAEGYSVSREKKESFPLTVTSAQKNPTAFYLCASSPTESMTQYFGPGTRLLVL.

This chain joins TRBV10-3 and TRBJ1-2, with D uncertain. The germline V gene encodes CDR1 ENHRY and CDR2 SYGVKD. V was pared by 3 bases and J by 2 bases, with 7 bases between. The length of the CDR3 is 13 residues. The chain's CDR3 is CAISDTRNYGYTF. Here the CDR3 DNA reads TGTGCCATCAGTGACACCCGAAACTATGGCTACACCTTC.